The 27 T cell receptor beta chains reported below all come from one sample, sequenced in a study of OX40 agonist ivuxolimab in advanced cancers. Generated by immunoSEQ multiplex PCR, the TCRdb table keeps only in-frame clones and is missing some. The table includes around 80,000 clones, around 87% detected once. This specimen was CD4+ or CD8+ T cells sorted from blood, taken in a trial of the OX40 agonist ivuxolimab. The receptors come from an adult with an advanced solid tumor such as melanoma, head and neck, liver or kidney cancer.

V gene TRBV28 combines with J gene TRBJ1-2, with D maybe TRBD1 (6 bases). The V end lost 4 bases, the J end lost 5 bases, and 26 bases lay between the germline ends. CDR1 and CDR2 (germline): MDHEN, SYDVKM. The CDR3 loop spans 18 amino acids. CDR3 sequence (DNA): TGTGCCAGCAGTTCCGAACGTGGACAGACCTCGGCGGGGTATGGCTACACCTTC. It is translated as CASSSERGQTSAGYGYTF.

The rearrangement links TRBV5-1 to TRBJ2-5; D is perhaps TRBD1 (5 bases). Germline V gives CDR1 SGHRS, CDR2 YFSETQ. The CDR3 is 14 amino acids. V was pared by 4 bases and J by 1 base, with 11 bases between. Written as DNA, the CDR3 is TGCGCCAGCAGCCTCGGTCAGGGCCAAGAGACCCAGTACTTC. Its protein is CASSLGQGQETQYF.

This CDR3 reads CASSVVTGELFF. CDR3 coding DNA: TGTGCCAGCAGTGTAGTAACCGGGGAGCTGTTTTTT. This chain joins TRBV25-1 and TRBJ2-2, with D unclear. Looked up from germline, CDR1 is MGHDK and CDR2 is SYGVNS. The CDR3 consists of 12 residues. V shed 4 bases and J shed 5 bases, with 5 bases lying between them.

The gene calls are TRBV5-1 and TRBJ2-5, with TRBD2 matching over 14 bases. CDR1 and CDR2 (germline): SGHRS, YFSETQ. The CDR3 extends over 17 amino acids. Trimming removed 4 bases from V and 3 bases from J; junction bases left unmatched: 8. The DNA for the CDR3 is TGCGCCAGCAGCGGAGGACTAGCGGGGGGTACTAAAGAGACCCAGTACTTC. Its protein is CASSGGLAGGTKETQYF. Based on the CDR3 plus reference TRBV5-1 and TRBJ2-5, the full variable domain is KAGVTQTPRYLIKTRGQQVTLSCSPISGHRSVSWYQQTPGQGLQFLFEYFSETQRNKGNFPGRFSGRQFSNSRSEMNVSTLELGDSALYLCASSGGLAGGTKETQYFGPGTRLLVL.

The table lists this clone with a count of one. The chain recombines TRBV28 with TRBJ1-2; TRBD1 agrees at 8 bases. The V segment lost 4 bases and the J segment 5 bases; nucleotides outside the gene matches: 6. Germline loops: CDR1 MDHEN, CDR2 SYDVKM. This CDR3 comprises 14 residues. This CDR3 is CASSSPGGNYGYTF. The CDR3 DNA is TGTGCCAGCAGTTCCCCAGGGGGCAATTATGGCTACACCTTC.

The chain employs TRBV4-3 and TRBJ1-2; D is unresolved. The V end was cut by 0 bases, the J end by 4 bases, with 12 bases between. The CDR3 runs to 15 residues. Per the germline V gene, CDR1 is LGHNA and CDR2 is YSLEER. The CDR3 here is CASSQDAVDGYGYTF. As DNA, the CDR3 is TGCGCCAGCAGCCAAGATGCGGTAGACGGCTATGGCTACACCTTC.

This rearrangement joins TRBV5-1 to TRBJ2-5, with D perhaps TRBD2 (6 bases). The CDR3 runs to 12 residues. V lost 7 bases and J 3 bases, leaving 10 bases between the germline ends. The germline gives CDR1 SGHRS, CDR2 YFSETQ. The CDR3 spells CASGGGKETQYF. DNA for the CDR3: TGCGCCAGCGGGGGAGGAAAAGAGACCCAGTACTTC.

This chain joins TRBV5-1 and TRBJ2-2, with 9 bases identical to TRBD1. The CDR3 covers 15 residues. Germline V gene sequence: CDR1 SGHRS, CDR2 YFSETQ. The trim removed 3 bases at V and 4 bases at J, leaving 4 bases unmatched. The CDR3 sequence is CASSSRTGATGELFF. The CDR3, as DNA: TGCGCCAGCAGCTCTAGGACAGGGGCCACCGGGGAGCTGTTTTTT.

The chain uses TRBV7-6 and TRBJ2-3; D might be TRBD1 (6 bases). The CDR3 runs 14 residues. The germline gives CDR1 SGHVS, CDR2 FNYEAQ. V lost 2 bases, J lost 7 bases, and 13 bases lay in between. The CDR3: CASSLQDRLNTQYF. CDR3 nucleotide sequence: TGTGCCAGCAGCTTACAAGACAGGCTAAATACGCAGTATTTT.

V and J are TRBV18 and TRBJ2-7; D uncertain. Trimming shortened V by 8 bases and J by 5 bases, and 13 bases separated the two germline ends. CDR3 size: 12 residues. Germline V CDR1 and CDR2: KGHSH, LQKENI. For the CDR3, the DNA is TGTGCCAGCCAAACGGGTACGGACGAGCAGTACTTC. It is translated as CASQTGTDEQYF.

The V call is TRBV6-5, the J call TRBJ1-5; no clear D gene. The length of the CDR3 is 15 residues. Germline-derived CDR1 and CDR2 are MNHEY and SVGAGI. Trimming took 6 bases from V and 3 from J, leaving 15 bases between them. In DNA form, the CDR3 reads TGTGCCAGCAGCCCCCAACAGCTAAACAATCAGCCCCAGCATTTT. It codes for CASSPQQLNNQPQHF.

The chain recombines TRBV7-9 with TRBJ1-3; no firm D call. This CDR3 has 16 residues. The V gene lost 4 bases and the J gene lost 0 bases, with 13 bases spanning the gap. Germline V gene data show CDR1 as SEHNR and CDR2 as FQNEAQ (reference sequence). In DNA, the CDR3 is TGTGCCAGCAGCTCCGGCCCAGGACTCTCTGGAAACACCATATATTTT. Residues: CASSSGPGLSGNTIYF.

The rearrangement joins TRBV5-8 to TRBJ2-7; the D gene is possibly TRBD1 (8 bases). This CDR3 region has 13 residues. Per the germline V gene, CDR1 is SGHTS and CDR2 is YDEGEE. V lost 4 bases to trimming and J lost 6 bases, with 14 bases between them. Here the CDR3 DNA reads TGTGCCAGCAGCGAGACAGGGGAGGGCGAGCAGTACTTC. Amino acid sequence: CASSETGEGEQYF.

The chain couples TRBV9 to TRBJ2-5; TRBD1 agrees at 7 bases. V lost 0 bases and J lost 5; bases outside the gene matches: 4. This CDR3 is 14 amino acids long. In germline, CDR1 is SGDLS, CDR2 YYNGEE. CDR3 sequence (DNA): TGTGCCAGCAGCGTAGAGGCCAGGGGGGAGACCCAGTACTTC. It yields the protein CASSVEARGETQYF.

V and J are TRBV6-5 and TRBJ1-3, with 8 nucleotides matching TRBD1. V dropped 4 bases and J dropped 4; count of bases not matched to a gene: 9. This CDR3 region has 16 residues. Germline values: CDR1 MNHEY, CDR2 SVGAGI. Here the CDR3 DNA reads TGTGCCAGCAGTTTGACAGGGGTTCGATCAGGAAACACCATATATTTT. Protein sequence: CASSLTGVRSGNTIYF.

In nucleotides, the CDR3 is TGTGCCAGCGGAGGTGGGACGGCCAACACTGAAGCTTTCTTT. The encoded protein is CASGGGTANTEAFF. The chain combines TRBV2 with TRBJ1-1; D possibly corresponds to TRBD1 (5 bases). V dropped 8 bases and J dropped 2 bases, with 15 bases sitting between them. CDR1 SNHLY and CDR2 FYNNEI come from the germline V gene. CDR3 length: 14 residues. Full variable domain (remainder filled in from reference TRBV2 and TRBJ1-1): EPEVTQTPSHQVTQMGQEVILRCVPISNHLYFYWYRQILGQKVEFLVSFYNNEISEKSEIFDDQFSVERPDGSNFTLKIRSTKLEDSAMYFCASGGGTANTEAFFGQGTRLTVV.

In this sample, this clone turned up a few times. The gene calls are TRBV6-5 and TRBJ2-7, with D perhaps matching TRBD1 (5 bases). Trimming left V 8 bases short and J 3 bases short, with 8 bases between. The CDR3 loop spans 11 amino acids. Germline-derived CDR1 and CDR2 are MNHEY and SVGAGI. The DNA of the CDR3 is TGTGCCAGCCAGGGTGACTACGAGCAGTACTTC. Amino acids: CASQGDYEQYF.

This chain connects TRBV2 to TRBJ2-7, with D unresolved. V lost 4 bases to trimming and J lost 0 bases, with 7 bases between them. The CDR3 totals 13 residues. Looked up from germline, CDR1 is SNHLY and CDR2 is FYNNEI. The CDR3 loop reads CASSAELSYEQYV. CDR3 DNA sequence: TGTGCCAGCAGTGCCGAGCTCTCCTACGAGCAGTACGTC.

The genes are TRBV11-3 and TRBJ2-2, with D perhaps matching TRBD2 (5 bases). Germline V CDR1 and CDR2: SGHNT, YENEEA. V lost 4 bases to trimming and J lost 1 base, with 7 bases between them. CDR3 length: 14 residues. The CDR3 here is CASSYRGNTGELFF. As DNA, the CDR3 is TGTGCCAGCAGCTATCGGGGGAACACCGGGGAGCTGTTTTTT.

This chain's CDR3 is CASSLEAASYEQYF. CDR3 sequence (DNA): TGCGCCAGCAGCTTGGAGGCAGCCTCCTACGAGCAGTACTTC. The genes are TRBV5-1 and TRBJ2-7, with D uncertain. With 0 bases removed from V and 0 bases from J, the gap between germline ends came to 7 bases. CDR1 and CDR2 (germline): SGHRS, YFSETQ. CDR3 length equals 14 residues.

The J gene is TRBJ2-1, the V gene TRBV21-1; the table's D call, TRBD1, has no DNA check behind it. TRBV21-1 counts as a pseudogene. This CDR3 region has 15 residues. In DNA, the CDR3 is TGTGCCAGCAGCAGAGAAGGGGTCTGGGGCAATGAGCAGTTCTTC. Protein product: CASSREGVWGNEQFF.

CDR3: CASRTRELSGANVLTF. DNA of the CDR3: TGTGCCAGCAGGACCAGGGAACTCTCTGGGGCCAACGTCCTGACTTTC. This rearrangement joins TRBV6-6 to TRBJ2-6, with D maybe TRBD1 (5 bases). This CDR3 contains 16 residues. V was shortened by 6 bases and J by 0 bases, with 12 bases between the two germline ends. Germline loops: CDR1 MNHNY, CDR2 SVGAGI (reference sequence).

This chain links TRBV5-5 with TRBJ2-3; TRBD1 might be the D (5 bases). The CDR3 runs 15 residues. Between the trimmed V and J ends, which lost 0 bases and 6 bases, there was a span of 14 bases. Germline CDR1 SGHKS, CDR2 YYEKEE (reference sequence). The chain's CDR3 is CASSLAGQGRDTQYF. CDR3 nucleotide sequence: TGTGCCAGCAGCTTGGCCGGGCAGGGTAGGGATACGCAGTATTTT.

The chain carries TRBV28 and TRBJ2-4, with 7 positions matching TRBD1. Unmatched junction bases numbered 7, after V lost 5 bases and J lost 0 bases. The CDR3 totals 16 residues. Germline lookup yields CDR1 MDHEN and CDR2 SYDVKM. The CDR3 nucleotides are TGTGCCAGCAGTCCACGGGACAGACTAGCCAAAAACATTCAGTACTTC. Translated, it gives CASSPRDRLAKNIQYF.

This CDR3 reads CASSVVPGERYEQYF. The CDR3 nucleotides are TGTGCCAGCAGCGTAGTACCCGGGGAACGATACGAGCAGTACTTC. The chain links TRBV9 to TRBJ2-7, with D perhaps matching TRBD2 (5 bases). The CDR3 totals 15 residues. V was trimmed by 0 bases and J by 4 bases, leaving 14 bases between them. The germline CDR1 and CDR2 sequences are SGDLS and YYNGEE.

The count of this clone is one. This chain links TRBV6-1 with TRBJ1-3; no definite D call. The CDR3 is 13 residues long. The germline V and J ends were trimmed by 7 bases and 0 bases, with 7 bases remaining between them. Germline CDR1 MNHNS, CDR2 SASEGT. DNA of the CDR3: TGTGCCAGCAATACAGACTCTGGAAACACCATATATTTT. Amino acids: CASNTDSGNTIYF.

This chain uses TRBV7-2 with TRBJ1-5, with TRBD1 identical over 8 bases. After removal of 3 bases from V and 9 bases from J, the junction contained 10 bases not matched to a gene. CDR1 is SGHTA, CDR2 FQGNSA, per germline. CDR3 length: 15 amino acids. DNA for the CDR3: TGTGCCAGCAGCTTTAGGTCAGGGGGCGGAGGGCCCCAGCATTTT. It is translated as CASSFRSGGGGPQHF.